This entry features one T cell receptor beta chain sequence. Its cognate antigen is unknown. Here immunoSEQ multiplex PCR was the method, and the copy in TCRdb shows in-frame clones only, minus some. The top ten hold around 1% of the sample, which has 220,000 or so clones, 80% to 95% seen once. V lost 3 bases, J lost 11 bases, and 8 bases lay in between. This CDR3 contains 11 residues. The V gene's germline CDR1 is SNHLY and CDR2 FYNNEI. This sample is part of a study of cytomegalovirus exposure and HLA in healthy donors. The wider study: The 500 to 750 first-cohort repertoires and the approximately 130 validation repertoires shared the same platform, a later analysis reported.

Broader study findings: First-cohort TCR clusters were later found to tend to co-occur in the 130 or so validation repertoires. There were some public TCRs occurring in many donors, but most TCR sequences were rare. Researchers catalogued over 150 TCR beta chains as cytomegalovirus-associated.

J is TRBJ2-4 and V is TRBV2; tentative D call: TRBD1 (6 bases). The sample was PBMCs. This TCR was recovered from a woman aged 18-30 years in good health and CMV-seronegative. CDR3 region: CASSDRGVQYF. The CDR3 nucleotides are TGTGCCAGCAGTGACAGGGGAGTTCAGTACTTC.